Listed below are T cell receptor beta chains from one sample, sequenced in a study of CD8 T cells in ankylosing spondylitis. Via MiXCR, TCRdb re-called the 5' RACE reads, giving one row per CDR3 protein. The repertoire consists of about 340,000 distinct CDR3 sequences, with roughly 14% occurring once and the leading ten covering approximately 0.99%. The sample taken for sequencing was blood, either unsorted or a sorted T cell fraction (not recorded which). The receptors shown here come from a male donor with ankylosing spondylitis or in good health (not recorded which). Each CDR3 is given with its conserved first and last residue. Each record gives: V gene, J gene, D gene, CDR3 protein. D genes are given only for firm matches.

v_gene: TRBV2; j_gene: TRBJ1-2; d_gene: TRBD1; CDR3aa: CASSEQGGGGYTF
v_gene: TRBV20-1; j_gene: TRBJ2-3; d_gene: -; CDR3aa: CSALASSTDTQYF
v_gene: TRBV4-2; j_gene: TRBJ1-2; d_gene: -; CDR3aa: CASSQDHGAFKGFYGYTF
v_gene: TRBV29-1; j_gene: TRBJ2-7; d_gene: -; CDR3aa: CSVVRGSSYEQYF
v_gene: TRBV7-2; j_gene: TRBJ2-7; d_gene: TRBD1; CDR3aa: CASSLGTGGSEQYF
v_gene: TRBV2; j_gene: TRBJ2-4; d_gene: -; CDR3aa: CASNRETGDIQYF
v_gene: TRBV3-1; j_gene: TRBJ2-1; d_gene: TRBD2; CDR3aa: CASSQDRGGRRNEQFF
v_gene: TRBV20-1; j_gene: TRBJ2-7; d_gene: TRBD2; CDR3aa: CSASNLAGETYEQYF
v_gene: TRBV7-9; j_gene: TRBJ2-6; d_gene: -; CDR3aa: CASSLFSSGANVLTF
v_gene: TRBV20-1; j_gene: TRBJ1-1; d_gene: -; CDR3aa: CSARPPQYRDMTEAFF
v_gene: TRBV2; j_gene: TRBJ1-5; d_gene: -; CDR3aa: CASTSQGNQPQHF
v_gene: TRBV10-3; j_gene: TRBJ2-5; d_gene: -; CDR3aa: CAISGGIQETQYF
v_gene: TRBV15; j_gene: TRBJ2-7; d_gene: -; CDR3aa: CATSRTGIGEQYF
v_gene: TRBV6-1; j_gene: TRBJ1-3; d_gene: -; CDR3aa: CASSLIISSSGNTIYF
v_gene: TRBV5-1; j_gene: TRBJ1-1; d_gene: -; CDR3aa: CASSSQASPGGYLNTEAFF
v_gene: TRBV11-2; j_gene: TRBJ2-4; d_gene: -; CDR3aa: CASSSVTGATNIQYF
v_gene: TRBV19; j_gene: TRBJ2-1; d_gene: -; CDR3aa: CASSPRETSYNEQFF
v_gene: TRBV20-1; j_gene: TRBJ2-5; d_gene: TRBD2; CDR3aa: CSATTSAPETQYF
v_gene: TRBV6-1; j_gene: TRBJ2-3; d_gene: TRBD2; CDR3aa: CASSATTSGVDTQYF
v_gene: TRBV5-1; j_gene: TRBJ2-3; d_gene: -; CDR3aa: CASSLSGSADTQYF
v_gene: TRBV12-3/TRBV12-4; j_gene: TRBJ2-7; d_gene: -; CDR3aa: CASSSKSGQPYEQYF
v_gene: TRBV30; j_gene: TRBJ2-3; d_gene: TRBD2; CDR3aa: CAWSLLAGTADTQYF
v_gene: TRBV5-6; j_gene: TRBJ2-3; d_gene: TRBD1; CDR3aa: CASSLLSRDRVTDTQYF
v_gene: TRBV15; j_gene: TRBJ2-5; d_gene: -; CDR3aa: CATSRVNPEGRGQETQYF
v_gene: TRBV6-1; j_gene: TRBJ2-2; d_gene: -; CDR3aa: CASSPKRQAGELFF
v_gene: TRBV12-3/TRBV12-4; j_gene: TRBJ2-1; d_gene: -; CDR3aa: CASNSYGGSLYNEQFF
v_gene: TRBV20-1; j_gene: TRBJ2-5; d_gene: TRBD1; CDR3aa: CSARLIEGTGHQETQYF
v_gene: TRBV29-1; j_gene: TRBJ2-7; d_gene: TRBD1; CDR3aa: CSARTGESPYEQYF
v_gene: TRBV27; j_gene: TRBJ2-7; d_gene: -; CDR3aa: CASSRDTRPYEQYF
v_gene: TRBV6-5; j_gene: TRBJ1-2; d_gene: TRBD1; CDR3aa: CASSFDRGTYGYTF
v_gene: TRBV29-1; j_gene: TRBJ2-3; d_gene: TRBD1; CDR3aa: CSVPPTGANTQYF
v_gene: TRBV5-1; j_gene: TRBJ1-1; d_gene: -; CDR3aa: CASRGGTERTEAFF
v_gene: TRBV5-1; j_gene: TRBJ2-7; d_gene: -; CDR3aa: CASSLPSKQGDEQYF
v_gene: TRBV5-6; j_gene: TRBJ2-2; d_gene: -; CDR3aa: CASSPIDRSPTGELFF
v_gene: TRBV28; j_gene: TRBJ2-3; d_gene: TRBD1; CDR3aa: CASSLPGQGVVDTQYF
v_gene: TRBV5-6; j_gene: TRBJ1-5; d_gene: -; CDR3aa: CASSHWAGGGQPQHF
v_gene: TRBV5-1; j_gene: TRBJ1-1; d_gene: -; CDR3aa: CASSPPWSNTEAFF
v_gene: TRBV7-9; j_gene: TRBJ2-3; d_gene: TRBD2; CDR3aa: CASSLVGGRTYTQYF
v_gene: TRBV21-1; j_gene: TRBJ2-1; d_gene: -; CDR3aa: CASPPGQEFF
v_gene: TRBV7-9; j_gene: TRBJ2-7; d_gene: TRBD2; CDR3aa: CASSGTSGGYEQYF
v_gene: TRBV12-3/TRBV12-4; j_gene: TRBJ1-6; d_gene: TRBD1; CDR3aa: CASSRQGLQGSPLHF
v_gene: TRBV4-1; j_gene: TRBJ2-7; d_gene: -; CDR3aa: CASSQGPLTPYEQYF
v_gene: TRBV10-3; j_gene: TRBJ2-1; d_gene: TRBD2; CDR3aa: CAISESTGGREHNEQFF
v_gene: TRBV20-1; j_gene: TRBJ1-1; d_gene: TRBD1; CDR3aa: CSARVLQGPNTEAFF
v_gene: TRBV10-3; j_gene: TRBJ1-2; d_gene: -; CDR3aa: CAISESAVPNRDYGYTF
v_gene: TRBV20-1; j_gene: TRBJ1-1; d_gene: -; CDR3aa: CSARRVGITEAFF
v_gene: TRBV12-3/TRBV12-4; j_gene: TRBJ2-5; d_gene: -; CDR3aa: CASSKGLAQETQYF